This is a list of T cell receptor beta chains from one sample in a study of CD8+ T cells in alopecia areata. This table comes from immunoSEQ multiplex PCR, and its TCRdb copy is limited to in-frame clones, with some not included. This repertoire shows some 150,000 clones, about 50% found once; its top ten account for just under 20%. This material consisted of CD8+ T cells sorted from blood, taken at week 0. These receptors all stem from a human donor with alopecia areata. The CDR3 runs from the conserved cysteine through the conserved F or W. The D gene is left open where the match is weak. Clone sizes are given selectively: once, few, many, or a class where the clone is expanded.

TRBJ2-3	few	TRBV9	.	TGTGCCAGCAGCGCGGAGGGGGCGGCAAGCACAGATACGCAGTATTTT	CASSAEGAASTDTQYF
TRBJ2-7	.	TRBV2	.	TGTGCCAGCAGTGAAGCCCCTCAGATGTACGAGCAGTACTTC	CASSEAPQMYEQYF
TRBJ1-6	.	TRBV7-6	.	TGTGCCAGCAGTCCAGGGGTCGACTATAATTCACCCCTCCACTTT	CASSPGVDYNSPLHF
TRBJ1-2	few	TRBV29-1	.	TGCAGCGCACACTCTGACTATGGCTACACCTTC	CSAHSDYGYTF
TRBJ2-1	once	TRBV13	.	TGTGCCAGCAGCTTAGGCCGGGCGTATGAGCAGTTCTTC	CASSLGRAYEQFF
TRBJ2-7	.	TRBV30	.	TGTGCCTGGAGTGTACGGAGCGAGCAGTACTTC	CAWSVRSEQYF
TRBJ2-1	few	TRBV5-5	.	TGTGCCAGCAGCCAGCAGCGTACACGGGCCTACAATGAGCAGTTCTTC	CASSQQRTRAYNEQFF
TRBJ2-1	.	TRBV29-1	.	TGCAGCGTTATCGAGTTGGGCGGTCTCAACAATGAGCAGTTCTTC	CSVIELGGLNNEQFF
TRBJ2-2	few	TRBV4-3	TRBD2	TGCGCCAGCAGCCAAGATATAGCGGGGGCCACCACCGGGGAGCTGTTTTTT	CASSQDIAGATTGELFF
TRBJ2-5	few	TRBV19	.	TGTGCCAGTAGTATGACAGGAGAAGAGACCCAGTACTTC	CASSMTGEETQYF
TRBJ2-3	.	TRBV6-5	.	TGTGCCAGCAGAATTCGCAGGGTACGGTCAGATACGCAGTATTTT	CASRIRRVRSDTQYF
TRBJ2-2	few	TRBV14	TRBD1	TGTGCCAGCAGCCATACAGGGGGAAACACCGGGGAGCTGTTTTTT	CASSHTGGNTGELFF
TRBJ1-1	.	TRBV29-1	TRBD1	TGCAGCTCCGATCTCGCCGGGACAGGGGCTGAAGCTTTCTTT	CSSDLAGTGAEAFF
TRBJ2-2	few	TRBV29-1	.	TGCAGCGTTGTAGAGGGAACCGGGGAGCTGTTTTTT	CSVVEGTGELFF
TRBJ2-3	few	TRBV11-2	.	TGTGCCAGCATCGACAGCACAGATACGCAGTATTTT	CASIDSTDTQYF
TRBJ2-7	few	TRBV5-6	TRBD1	TGTGCCAGCAGCTTGTTTTTGACAGGGAAATCCTACGAGCAGTACTTC	CASSLFLTGKSYEQYF
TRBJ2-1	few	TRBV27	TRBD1	TGTGCCAGCAGTATCCTTTCGACAGGGAACGAGCAGTTCTTC	CASSILSTGNEQFF
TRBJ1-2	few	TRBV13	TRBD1	TGTGCCAGCAGCCTTATGGGACAGGGGGCGCATGGCTACACCTTC	CASSLMGQGAHGYTF
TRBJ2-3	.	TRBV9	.	TGTGCCAGCAGCGTAGAGGGCAGCACAGATACGCAGTATTTT	CASSVEGSTDTQYF
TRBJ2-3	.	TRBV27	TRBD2	TGTGCCAGCAGTTTAATAGCGGGGGCGATCACAGATACGCAGTATTTT	CASSLIAGAITDTQYF
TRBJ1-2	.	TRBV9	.	TGTGCCAGCAGCGTTGGGCAGGACTATGGCTACACCTTC	CASSVGQDYGYTF
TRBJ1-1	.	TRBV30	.	TGTGCCTGGAGTGTACCAGGGGACCGGGCTGAAGCTTTCTTT	CAWSVPGDRAEAFF
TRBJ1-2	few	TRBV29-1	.	TGCAGCGTTACGACAGTGGACTTCAGCTATGGCTACACCTTC	CSVTTVDFSYGYTF
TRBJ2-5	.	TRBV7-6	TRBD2	TGTGCCAGCAGCATGGGGCTAGCGGGGGAGGTTGTTCAAGAGACCCAGTACTTC	CASSMGLAGEVVQETQYF
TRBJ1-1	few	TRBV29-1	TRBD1	TGCAGCGTTGAAGCACTCCCCCTCACAGGGGAGAACACTGAAGCTTTCTTT	CSVEALPLTGENTEAFF
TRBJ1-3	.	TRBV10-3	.	TGTGCCATCAGTGCAGTGGCTGGAAACACCATATATTTT	CAISAVAGNTIYF
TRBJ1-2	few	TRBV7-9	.	TGTGCCAGCAGCTCAGGGGACGGCGCGTATGGCTACACCTTC	CASSSGDGAYGYTF
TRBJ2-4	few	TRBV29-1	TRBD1	TGCAGCGTTGTAGGGGGCGAGTGGGCCAAAAACATTCAGTACTTC	CSVVGGEWAKNIQYF
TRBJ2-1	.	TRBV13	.	TGTGCCAGCAGCTTGGGGAGCAATGAGCAGTTCTTC	CASSLGSNEQFF
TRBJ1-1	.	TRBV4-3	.	TGCGCCAGCAGCCAAGAGGTCACAACGCCTGAAGCTTTCTTT	CASSQEVTTPEAFF
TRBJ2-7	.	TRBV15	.	TGTGCCACCAGCTCCCATGCGGACGAGCAGTACTTC	CATSSHADEQYF
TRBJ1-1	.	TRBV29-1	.	TGCAGCGTTTTTAGGGACACTGAAGCTTTCTTT	CSVFRDTEAFF
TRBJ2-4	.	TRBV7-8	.	TGTGCCAGCAGCTTTAACAGGGGACTGGACATTCAGTACTTC	CASSFNRGLDIQYF
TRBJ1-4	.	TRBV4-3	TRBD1	TGCGCCAGCAGCCAAGATCTGGGACAGGGTAATGAAAAACTGTTTTTT	CASSQDLGQGNEKLFF
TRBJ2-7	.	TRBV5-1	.	TGCGCCAGCAGCTTGCGGGGGAGCGACGAGCAGTACTTC	CASSLRGSDEQYF
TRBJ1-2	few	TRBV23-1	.	TGCGCCAGCACCTCTTCGGCGGAGGCTCGCTATGGCTACACCTTC	CASTSSAEARYGYTF
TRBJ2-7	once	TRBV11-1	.	TGTGCCAGCAGCTGGGGAACCGGGAGCTCCTACGAGCAGTACTTC	CASSWGTGSSYEQYF
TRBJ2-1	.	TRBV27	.	TGTGCCAGCAGCCCGGTCCGTCACCTAGGGGGTGAGCAGTTCTTC	CASSPVRHLGGEQFF
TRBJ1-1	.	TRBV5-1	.	TGCGCCAGCAGCTTGGCGGGGGGCGAGGCTGAAGCTTTCTTT	CASSLAGGEAEAFF
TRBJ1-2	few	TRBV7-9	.	TGTGCCAGCAGCCCCAGGGATAACTATGGCTACACCTTC	CASSPRDNYGYTF
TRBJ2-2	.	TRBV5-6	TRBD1	TGTGCCAGCAGTTGGGACAGGAGAGTTTTCCGGGAGCTGTTTTTT	CASSWDRRVFRELFF
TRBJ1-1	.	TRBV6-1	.	TGTGCCAGCAGTCCTAGACAGAGGAACACTGAAGCTTTCTTT	CASSPRQRNTEAFF